The 6 T cell receptor beta chains in this list originate from one sample, sequenced in a study of cytomegalovirus exposure and HLA in healthy donors. The PCR used 60 Vbeta and 13 Jbeta primers. The protocol was immunoSEQ multiplex PCR, while the TCRdb copy is restricted to in-frame clones and leaves out a portion. The data contain 75,000 to 100,000 clones, around 79% of them singletons. The sequenced material came from PBMCs. Receptors originate from a female donor in good health and CMV-seropositive.

This chain connects TRBV5-4 to TRBJ2-3, with D possibly being TRBD2 (5 bases). Germline assignment: CDR1 SGHNT and CDR2 YYREEE (reference sequence). The CDR3 runs 15 residues. The ends were cut back, 4 bases at V and 2 bases at J, with 14 bases in the middle. CDR3 nucleotide sequence: TGTGCCAGCAGCCGCCGCCTAGCCGACACAGATACGCAGTATTTT. The encoded protein is CASSRRLADTDTQYF.

The chain combines TRBV30 with TRBJ1-3, with TRBD1 identical over 10 bases. Per the germline V gene, CDR1 is GTSNPN and CDR2 is SVGIG (reference sequence). J gave up 2 bases and V 3 bases, and 4 bases lay outside the gene matches. This CDR3 is 15 amino acids long. The CDR3 region is CAWRRQGAAGNTIYF. Written as DNA, the CDR3 is TGTGCCTGGAGGCGACAGGGGGCAGCTGGAAACACCATATATTTT. Together with reference TRBV30 and TRBJ1-3, the CDR3 gives the full variable domain: SQTIHQWPATLVQPVGSPLSLECTVEGTSNPNLYWYRQAAGRGLQLLFYSVGIGQISSEVPQNLSASRPQDRQFILSSKKLLLSDSGFYLCAWRRQGAAGNTIYFGEGSWLTVV.

This clone has just a few counts. This chain uses TRBV6-5 with TRBJ2-1, with a weak D call TRBD2 (5 bases). Germline loops: CDR1 MNHEY, CDR2 SVGAGI. Trimming removed 4 bases from V and 5 bases from J, with 12 bases in between. The CDR3 sequence is 14 residues long. This CDR3 is CASSSPGTNNEQFF. As DNA, the CDR3 is TGTGCCAGCAGTTCCCCGGGAACGAACAATGAGCAGTTCTTC.

This clone has just one count. This chain uses TRBV28 with TRBJ1-1; 8 bases are shared with TRBD1. CDR3 size: 15 residues. The trim removed 2 bases at V and 7 bases at J, leaving 9 bases unmatched. Germline assignment: CDR1 MDHEN and CDR2 SYDVKM. Here the CDR3 reads CASSLATPGQVEAFF. The CDR3 nucleotides are TGTGCCAGCAGTTTAGCCACCCCGGGACAGGTTGAAGCTTTCTTT.

The chain couples TRBV30 to TRBJ1-2; D call uncertain. The CDR3 is 11 amino acids. Germline V gives CDR1 GTSNPN, CDR2 SVGIG (reference sequence). V lost 0 bases and J 8 bases, leaving 7 bases between the germline ends. The CDR3 loop reads CAWSVKRGYTF. The CDR3 nucleotides read TGTGCCTGGAGTGTAAAGCGGGGCTACACCTTC.

The gene calls are TRBV2 and TRBJ1-1, with D unresolved. This CDR3 is 15 amino acids long. Looked up from germline, CDR1 is SNHLY and CDR2 is FYNNEI. V gave up 6 bases and J gave up 2 bases, with 16 bases separating them. The CDR3 DNA follows: TGTGCCAGCAGCGAAAGGAGGCAGGATAACACTGAAGCTTTCTTT. The encoded protein is CASSERRQDNTEAFF.